These 25 T cell receptor beta chains were all obtained from the same sample, sequenced in a study of identical twins. From the 5' RACE reads, TCRdb called clonotypes with MiXCR, one entry per CDR3 protein. Among 650,000 to 750,000 distinct CDR3 sequences, 21% were seen once, and the ten largest hold over 4%. A further study also used this sample, focusing on T cells expressing NK-cell markers.

The sample was PBMCs. The receptors stem from a woman aged 18-29 years in good health.

V and J are TRBV14 and TRBJ1-4, with a possible D match to TRBD1 (5 bases). This CDR3 spans 15 amino acids. CDR1 and CDR2 (germline): SGHDN, FVKESK. The V and J ends lost 3 bases and 1 base respectively, with 9 bases between them. CDR3 DNA: TGTGCCAGCAGCCACCGAGACAGAACTAATGAAAAACTGTTTTTT. Its translation is CASSHRDRTNEKLFF.

This clonotype was counted a single time. V is TRBV4-3 and J is TRBJ2-3; maybe TRBD2 (5 bases). Germline CDR1 reads LGHNA; CDR2 reads YSLEER. This CDR3 has 15 residues. The V end lost 1 base, the J end lost 0 bases, and 8 bases lay between the germline ends. CDR3 amino acids: CASSQAERSTDTQYF. The CDR3 region has the DNA TGCGCCAGCAGCCAAGCGGAGCGGAGCACAGATACGCAGTATTTT.

This clonotype was counted many times. The chain employs TRBV12-3 or TRBV12-4 and TRBJ2-5, with 9 bases aligning to TRBD1. This CDR3 has 16 residues. Trimming took 3 bases from V and 2 from J; bases not matched to a gene: 7. CDR3 in amino acids: CASSFWGTGRQETQYF. The CDR3 DNA is TGTGCCAGCAGTTTCTGGGGGACAGGGAGGCAAGAGACCCAGTACTTC.

This clonotype came up a few times. The chain links TRBV20-1 to TRBJ1-5; no clear D. Per the germline V gene, CDR1 is DFQATT and CDR2 is SNEGSKA (reference sequence). The CDR3 is made up of 14 amino acids. V lost 0 bases to trimming and J lost 6 bases, with 12 bases between them. CDR3 DNA sequence: TGCAGTGCTAGAGAGGGAGGGCCCGGTCAGCCCCAGCATTTT. Translating gives CSAREGGPGQPQHF.

V usage is TRBV5-1 and J usage is TRBJ2-5, with 7 bases aligning to TRBD1. Germline V gene data show CDR1 as SGHRS and CDR2 as YFSETQ. The junction had 3 bases not matched to a gene; V was cut back by 0 bases and J by 4 bases. The CDR3 totals 14 residues. The CDR3 sequence is CASSLAQGRETQYF. CDR3 DNA sequence: TGCGCCAGCAGCTTGGCACAGGGGCGAGAGACCCAGTACTTC.

The DNA for the CDR3 is TGTGCCAGCAGCCCCAACCCCCGGGACCTGAACACTGAAGCTTTCTTT. It codes for CASSPNPRDLNTEAFF. The chain uses TRBV11-2 and TRBJ1-1; D is possibly TRBD1 (5 bases). The CDR3 covers 16 residues. Germline V gene sequence: CDR1 SGHAT, CDR2 FQNNGV. Trimming took off 5 bases at V and 0 bases at J, with 16 bases between the two ends. The full variable domain, rest sourced from reference TRBV11-2 and TRBJ1-1, is EAGVAQSPRYKIIEKRQSVAFWCNPISGHATLYWYQQILGQGPKLLIQFQNNGVVDDSQLPKDRFSAERLKGVDSTLKIQPAKLEDSAVYLCASSPNPRDLNTEAFFGQGTRLTVV.

This clonotype has a handful of counts. V and J are TRBV12-3 or TRBV12-4 and TRBJ1-2; 11 nucleotides match TRBD1. The CDR3 is 16 residues long. V dropped 5 bases and J dropped 4; count of bases not matched to a gene: 9. CDR3: CASSTRTGGDGYGYTF. CDR3 sequence (DNA): TGTGCCAGCAGTACCCGGACAGGGGGCGACGGCTATGGCTACACCTTC.

This clonotype was observed at least ten times. The DNA for the CDR3 is TGCAGTGCTCCTTTCACAGGGGACTATGGCTACACCTTC. It is translated as CSAPFTGDYGYTF. This sequence joins TRBV20-1 and TRBJ1-2; 7 bases are a match to TRBD1. V was clipped by 5 bases and J by 3 bases; unmatched bases: 6. Germline V gene lookup returns CDR1 DFQATT and CDR2 SNEGSKA (reference sequence). The CDR3 runs 13 residues.

This clonotype was seen a handful of times. This chain links TRBV15 with TRBJ2-1; TRBD1 or TRBD2 may be the D gene (5 bases each). Germline values: CDR1 LNHNV, CDR2 YYDKDF (reference sequence). The CDR3 spans 12 residues. Trimming stripped 3 bases from V and 8 bases from J, with 8 bases between. The CDR3 reads CATSRGRHEQFF. CDR3 sequence (DNA): TGTGCCACCAGCAGGGGACGGCATGAGCAGTTCTTC.

This sequence joins TRBV20-1 and TRBJ2-7, with 9 bases matching TRBD1. This CDR3 comprises 14 residues. After removal of 3 bases from V and 3 bases from J, the junction contained 6 bases not matched to a gene. Germline assignment: CDR1 DFQATT and CDR2 SNEGSKA (reference sequence). CDR3 amino acids: CSASDRGGHYEQYF. The CDR3 coding sequence is TGCAGTGCTAGCGACAGGGGGGGCCACTACGAGCAGTACTTC.

This chain links TRBV9 with TRBJ2-5; D remains ambiguous. Germline V gene sequence: CDR1 SGDLS, CDR2 YYNGEE. The V and J ends lost 0 bases and 5 bases respectively, with 14 bases between them. CDR3 length: 15 residues. The CDR3 loop is CASSVGRPARETQYF. CDR3 sequence (DNA): TGTGCCAGCAGCGTAGGCAGACCGGCGAGGGAGACCCAGTACTTC.

The chain recombines TRBV29-1 with TRBJ2-7; tentative D call: TRBD1 (6 bases). V was cut by 4 bases and J by 7 bases, with 20 bases left in between. The CDR3 sequence is 14 residues long. Germline CDR1 SQVTM, CDR2 ANQGSEA. DNA of the CDR3: TGCAGCGTTGCACAGGGATCCCACTCTGGTGAGCAGTACTTC. It encodes CSVAQGSHSGEQYF.

This clonotype came up a few times. This rearrangement joins TRBV5-1 to TRBJ2-7, with TRBD1 identical over 9 bases. V shed 0 bases, J shed 7 bases, and the junction held 2 bases outside the gene matches. The V gene's germline CDR1 is SGHRS and CDR2 YFSETQ. The CDR3 length is 13 residues. The CDR3, as DNA: TGCGCCAGCAGCTTGGACAGGGGGCAAGAGCAGTACTTC. Its protein is CASSLDRGQEQYF.

There are a few counts of this clonotype. This chain connects TRBV7-9 to TRBJ1-3; D is possibly TRBD1 (5 bases). V lost 4 bases, J lost 8 bases, and 9 bases lay in between. The CDR3 runs to 12 residues. CDR1 is SEHNR, CDR2 FQNEAQ, per germline (reference sequence). This CDR3 is CASSWGGDTIYF. CDR3 DNA sequence: TGTGCCAGCAGCTGGGGCGGGGACACCATATATTTT.

This clonotype was found many times. The chain is built from TRBV4-2 and TRBJ2-7; D may be TRBD2 (5 bases). Germline V gene sequence: CDR1 LGHNA, CDR2 YNFKEQ. V was clipped by 4 bases and J by 5 bases, with 15 bases between them. This CDR3 contains 14 residues. The CDR3 DNA sequence: TGTGCCAGCAGCCCCACTAGGACGGGCCACGAGCAGTACTTC. It codes for CASSPTRTGHEQYF.

A remark on this clonotype: A much more abundant neighbour one base away suggests this may be a read error. V is TRBV5-1 and J is TRBJ1-1; no reliable D call. CDR3 length equals 13 residues. Germline CDR1 reads SGHRS; CDR2 reads YFSETQ. The ends were cut back, 3 bases at V and 0 bases at J, with 6 bases in the middle. For the CDR3, the DNA is TGCGCCAGCAGCTGGAACATGAACACTGAAGCTTTCTTT. This encodes CASSWNMNTEAFF. The whole variable domain, remainder taken from reference TRBV5-1 and TRBJ1-1, is KAGVTQTPRYLIKTRGQQVTLSCSPISGHRSVSWYQQTPGQGLQFLFEYFSETQRNKGNFPGRFSGRQFSNSRSEMNVSTLELGDSALYLCASSWNMNTEAFFGQGTRLTVV.

This clonotype was seen ten or more times. V is TRBV7-9 and J is TRBJ2-7; 8 positions agree with TRBD2. The CDR3 contains 15 residues. Trimming at V came to 2 bases and at J to 0 bases, leaving 3 bases not matched to a gene. Germline values: CDR1 SEHNR, CDR2 FQNEAQ (reference sequence). CDR3 nucleotides: TGTGCCAGCAGCTTATGGCTAGCGGGCTCCTACGAGCAGTACTTC. Its translation is CASSLWLAGSYEQYF.

This clonotype was found a few times. The chain joins TRBV4-3 to TRBJ2-5; 11 nucleotides align to TRBD2. The CDR3 contains 19 residues. The V gene end was trimmed by 1 base and the J gene end by 2 bases; junction bases not matched to a gene: 12. Germline CDR1 and CDR2: LGHNA and YSLEER. CDR3 coding DNA: TGCGCCAGCAGCCAAGTTAGCACTAGCGGGAGAAGGGGGCAAGAGACCCAGTACTTC. Protein sequence: CASSQVSTSGRRGQETQYF.

This clonotype has only a few counts. V gene TRBV10-3 combines with J gene TRBJ1-1; D gene ambiguous. The V end lost 6 bases, the J end lost 7 bases, and 15 bases lay between the germline ends. Germline lookup yields CDR1 ENHRY and CDR2 SYGVKD. The CDR3 spans 13 residues. The CDR3 nucleotides are TGTGCCATCAGATCTAGCGGGGTAGGTGAAGCTTTCTTT. This gives the protein CAIRSSGVGEAFF.

The rearrangement uses TRBV25-1 and TRBJ2-5; 8 bases align to TRBD1. CDR3 length equals 15 residues. V shed 7 bases, J shed 5 bases, and the junction held 12 bases outside the gene matches. Germline loops: CDR1 MGHDK, CDR2 SYGVNS. This chain's CDR3 is CASTPPTGGGETQYF. CDR3 sequence (DNA): TGTGCCAGCACTCCGCCCACAGGGGGAGGCGAGACCCAGTACTTC.

In its sample, this clonotype was seen a few times. The chain is built from TRBV6-5 and TRBJ2-7; 8 nucleotides line up with TRBD2. Looked up from germline, CDR1 is MNHEY and CDR2 is SVGAGI. The V and J ends lost 4 bases and 4 bases, in that order; junction bases with no gene match: 9. The CDR3 contains 15 residues. CDR3 in amino acids: CASSFGSGSGYEQYF. The CDR3 DNA sequence: TGTGCCAGCAGTTTCGGCAGCGGGAGCGGGTACGAGCAGTACTTC.

This clonotype was found a few times. The chain joins TRBV9 to TRBJ2-7, with 9 bases identical to TRBD1. Germline V gene sequence: CDR1 SGDLS, CDR2 YYNGEE. The trim removed 2 bases at V and 2 bases at J, leaving 5 bases unmatched. The CDR3 runs 15 residues. The CDR3 DNA sequence: TGTGCCAGCAGCGTCGGACAGGGGATCACCTACGAGCAGTACTTC. This encodes CASSVGQGITYEQYF.

CDR3 sequence: CSVPLTSNYGYTF. The CDR3, as DNA: TGCAGCGTCCCCCTTACCAGTAACTATGGCTACACCTTC. The chain employs TRBV29-1 and TRBJ1-2, with no clear D. Trimming stripped 6 bases from V and 1 base from J, with 12 bases between. The CDR3 covers 13 residues. Germline V lookup: CDR1 SQVTM, CDR2 ANQGSEA.

This clonotype has just a few counts. V usage is TRBV3-1 and J usage is TRBJ1-2; possible D gene TRBD1, 6 bases. Germline-derived CDR1 and CDR2 are LGHDT and YNNKEL (reference sequence). CDR3 size: 13 residues. Trimming cost V 4 bases and J 8 bases, with 14 bases left between them. The CDR3 is CASSPWEGGGYTF. The CDR3 DNA follows: TGTGCCAGCAGCCCCTGGGAGGGGGGCGGCTACACCTTC.

This clonotype was observed a handful of times. The V call is TRBV7-2, the J call TRBJ1-1; D unresolved. CDR1 and CDR2 (germline): SGHTA, FQGNSA. The length of the CDR3 is 12 residues. V dropped 1 base and J dropped 8 bases, with 8 bases sitting between them. CDR3 loop: CASSLVEVEAFF. CDR3 coding DNA: TGTGCCAGCAGCTTAGTTGAGGTAGAAGCTTTCTTT.